Below, 25 T cell receptor beta chains from the same sample are listed, as sequenced in a study of Graves' ophthalmopathy and Graves' hyperthyroidism. From RNA, the CDR3 regions of TCR beta chains were amplified and sequenced. The first-round RT-PCR employed HTBI primers together with the Qiagen OneStep RT-PCR kit. A multiplex PCR was then performed as the second round. Via MiXCR, TCRdb re-called the multiplex PCR reads, giving one row per CDR3 protein. The data show roughly 1.1 million distinct CDR3 sequences, with around a third seen just once and roughly 11% held by the top ten. Sequencing was performed on peripheral blood or thyroid tissue (not recorded which). The source is an adult man with Graves' hyperthyroidism.

The rearrangement joins TRBV19 to TRBJ2-2, with a tentative D call TRBD1 (5 bases). Germline CDR1 is LNHDA and CDR2 is SQIVND (reference sequence). V lost 5 bases and J 9 bases, leaving 10 bases between the germline ends. The CDR3 has 12 residues. The CDR3 spells CASSVDSWELFF. The CDR3 DNA reads TGTGCCAGTAGTGTCGACAGCTGGGAGCTGTTTTTT.

The gene calls are TRBV2 and TRBJ1-2; TRBD1 agrees at 7 bases. V was clipped by 4 bases and J by 5 bases; unmatched bases: 7. The germline CDR1 and CDR2 sequences are SNHLY and FYNNEI. The CDR3 totals 14 residues. CDR3 in amino acids: CASSAQGQTYGYTF. CDR3 nucleotide sequence: TGTGCCAGCAGTGCTCAGGGACAGACATATGGCTACACCTTC.

This clonotype was picked up many times. The chain joins TRBV5-1 to TRBJ1-2; 9 positions match TRBD1. Germline assignment: CDR1 SGHRS and CDR2 YFSETQ. The CDR3 runs 14 residues. The V and J ends lost 4 bases and 4 bases, in that order; junction bases with no gene match: 5. The CDR3 is CASSGGQGTYGYTF. In DNA form, the CDR3 reads TGCGCCAGCAGCGGAGGACAGGGGACCTATGGCTACACCTTC.

This chain links TRBV25-1 with TRBJ1-1; TRBD1 agrees at 10 bases. Germline loops: CDR1 MGHDK, CDR2 SYGVNS. After removal of 5 bases from V and 9 bases from J, the junction contained 12 bases not matched to a gene. The CDR3 spans 15 residues. CDR3 DNA sequence: TGTGCCAGCAGTTATGCGGGACAGGGGCTTTTTCAAGCTTTCTTT. This translates into CASSYAGQGLFQAFF. The full variable domain, with the rest looked up from reference TRBV25-1 and TRBJ1-1, is EADIYQTPRYLVIGTGKKITLECSQTMGHDKMYWYQQDPGMELHLIHYSYGVNSTEKGDLSSESTVSRIRTEHFPLTLESARPSHTSQYLCASSYAGQGLFQAFFGQGTRLTVV.

In its sample, this clonotype was seen many times. V gene TRBV4-3 combines with J gene TRBJ2-5; TRBD1 agrees at 10 bases. Losses at the gene ends were 3 bases for V and 5 bases for J; bases not matched to a gene: 6. CDR3 length equals 15 residues. Per germline, CDR1 LGHNA and CDR2 YSLEER. The CDR3 loop is CASSQGQGSEETQYF. The CDR3 DNA sequence: TGCGCCAGCAGCCAGGGACAGGGGTCAGAGGAGACCCAGTACTTC.

This clonotype was seen ten or more times. The V call is TRBV7-8, the J call TRBJ2-7; perhaps TRBD1 as D (6 bases). The CDR3 is 14 residues long. Germline V gene sequence: CDR1 SGHVS, CDR2 FQNEAQ. The V gene lost 5 bases and the J gene lost 2 bases, with 13 bases spanning the gap. CDR3 nucleotides: TGTGCCAGCAGCGGACCGGACAGTACCTACGAGCAGTACTTC. Its protein is CASSGPDSTYEQYF.

This clonotype was seen at least ten times. This rearrangement joins TRBV5-6 to TRBJ1-6; the D is unclear. This CDR3 is 15 amino acids long. CDR1 is SGHDT, CDR2 YYEEEE, per germline. V lost 0 bases to trimming and J lost 1 base, with 5 bases between them. The CDR3 spells CASSLARSYNSPLHF. CDR3 coding DNA: TGTGCCAGCAGCTTGGCCAGGTCCTATAATTCACCCCTCCACTTT.

There are many counts of this clonotype. This rearrangement joins TRBV9 to TRBJ1-5, with a tentative D call TRBD1 (5 bases). CDR3 length equals 14 residues. The germline V gene has CDR1 SGDLS and CDR2 YYNGEE. Trimming shortened V by 2 bases and J by 4 bases, and 10 bases separated the two germline ends. In nucleotides, the CDR3 is TGTGCCAGCAGCGTTTGGGGGGATAATCAGCCCCAGCATTTT. This gives the protein CASSVWGDNQPQHF. Looking up the rest from reference TRBV9 and TRBJ1-5 gives the full variable domain: DSGVTQTPKHLITATGQRVTLRCSPRSGDLSVYWYQQSLDQGLQFLIQYYNGEERAKGNILERFSAQQFPDLHSELNLSSLELGDSALYFCASSVWGDNQPQHFGDGTRLSIL.

This clonotype showed up many times. The chain is built from TRBV9 and TRBJ1-2, with D perhaps matching TRBD1 (6 bases). Looked up from germline, CDR1 is SGDLS and CDR2 is YYNGEE. V dropped 0 bases and J dropped 6 bases, with 18 bases sitting between them. CDR3 length equals 16 residues. The CDR3 sequence: CASSVDVGGGNDGYTF. DNA for the CDR3: TGTGCCAGCAGCGTAGACGTAGGGGGAGGAAACGATGGCTACACCTTC.

This clonotype was picked up one time. The chain employs TRBV5-6 and TRBJ1-2, with D perhaps matching TRBD1 (5 bases). Germline V lookup: CDR1 SGHDT, CDR2 YYEEEE. With 4 bases removed from V and 2 bases from J, the gap between germline ends came to 15 bases. This CDR3 spans 15 amino acids. The CDR3 DNA sequence: TGTGCCAGCAGCCCTAGGGGCGGAAACAACTATGGCTACACCTTC. It yields the protein CASSPRGGNNYGYTF.

As concerns this clonotype: One junction end disagrees with the germline gene, perhaps due to a read error. This rearrangement joins TRBV7-3 to TRBJ2-7, with TRBD2 matching 7 bases. Germline V gene lookup returns CDR1 SGHTA and CDR2 FQGTGA. This CDR3 region has 15 residues. CDR3 sequence: CASSQEPRGAYEQYF. Here the CDR3 DNA reads TGCGCCAGCAGCCAAGAGCCCCGGGGGGCCTACGAGCAGTACTTC.

This clonotype showed up many times. The chain joins TRBV19 to TRBJ1-6; D remains unclear. The CDR3 loop spans 14 amino acids. Trimming pared 6 bases from V and 5 bases from J, leaving 11 bases between. The germline V gene has CDR1 LNHDA and CDR2 SQIVND (reference sequence). Here the CDR3 reads CASRSGLDNSPLHF. CDR3 nucleotide sequence: TGTGCCAGTAGATCGGGTTTGGATAATTCACCCCTCCACTTT.

This clonotype was recorded many times. The chain has TRBV7-9 and TRBJ2-5; D may be TRBD1 (6 bases). Trimming left V 4 bases short and J 5 bases short, with 20 bases between. From germline, CDR1 is SEHNR and CDR2 FQNEAQ (reference sequence). The CDR3 loop spans 16 amino acids. The CDR3: CASSSEPGHLRETQYF. The CDR3 nucleotides are TGTGCCAGCAGCTCAGAACCGGGACACCTCCGGGAGACCCAGTACTTC.

About this clonotype itself: A much larger clone differs from this one at a single base, so this may be a read error. The chain recombines TRBV20-1 with TRBJ2-5, with D possibly being TRBD1 (6 bases). Trimming shortened V by 7 bases and J by 8 bases, and 20 bases separated the two germline ends. This CDR3 is 13 amino acids long. Germline-derived CDR1 and CDR2 are DFQATT and SNEGSKA (reference sequence). The DNA for the CDR3 is TGCAGTGTTGAGGGGGTTTCTGCGGATACCCAGTACTTC. It is translated as CSVEGVSADTQYF.

This clonotype was recorded at least ten times. This rearrangement joins TRBV6-6 to TRBJ1-6; 7 positions match TRBD1. Per germline, CDR1 MNHNY and CDR2 SVGAGI (reference sequence). V lost 6 bases to trimming and J lost 8 bases; unmatched junction nucleotides: 10. The CDR3 loop spans 15 amino acids. The CDR3 sequence: CASSLRQGNDSPLHF. DNA for the CDR3: TGTGCCAGCAGCCTTAGACAGGGAAACGATTCACCCCTCCACTTT.

The chain is built from TRBV7-8 and TRBJ2-7; D gene ambiguous. In germline, CDR1 is SGHVS, CDR2 FQNEAQ. This CDR3 is 15 amino acids long. V was trimmed by 6 bases and J by 0 bases, leaving 15 bases between them. CDR3 coding DNA: TGTGCCAGCAGTCCCCCTAGGACGGCCTCCTACGAGCAGTACTTC. Its protein is CASSPPRTASYEQYF.

This clonotype was observed a few times. V and J are TRBV10-3 and TRBJ1-3; D gene unclear. CDR3 length equals 15 residues. Looked up from germline, CDR1 is ENHRY and CDR2 is SYGVKD. The germline V and J ends were trimmed by 2 bases and 0 bases, with 8 bases remaining between them. The CDR3: CAISEGLVSGNTIYF. CDR3 sequence (DNA): TGTGCCATCAGTGAGGGTCTGGTCTCTGGAAACACCATATATTTT.

CDR3 loop: CASSLTGLYGYTF. CDR3 coding DNA: TGTGCCAGCAGTTTAACAGGGCTCTATGGCTACACCTTC. The chain recombines TRBV7-2 with TRBJ1-2, with D tentatively TRBD1 (6 bases). The V end lost 6 bases, the J end lost 4 bases, and 12 bases lay between the germline ends. Germline V gene lookup returns CDR1 SGHTA and CDR2 FQGNSA. The CDR3 loop spans 13 amino acids. Full variable domain (rest looked up from reference TRBV7-2 and TRBJ1-2): GAGVSQSPSNKVTEKGKDVELRCDPISGHTALYWYRQSLGQGLEFLIYFQGNSAPDKSGLPSDRFSAERTGGSVSTLTIQRTQQEDSAVYLCASSLTGLYGYTFGSGTRLTVV.

This clonotype was recorded many times. V gene TRBV29-1 combines with J gene TRBJ1-2, with a tentative D call TRBD1 (5 bases). The germline gives CDR1 SQVTM, CDR2 ANQGSEA. V was cut by 7 bases and J by 8 bases, with 20 bases left in between. This CDR3 has 13 amino acids. CDR3 nucleotides: TGCAGCGGCAGGGACCGTAACTATGAGGGCTACACCTTC. Translating it yields CSGRDRNYEGYTF. The variable domain in full, completed from reference TRBV29-1 and TRBJ1-2, reads SAVISQKPSRDICQRGTSLTIQCQVDSQVTMMFWYRQQPGQSLTLIATANQGSEATYESGFVIDKFPISRPNLTFSTLTVSNMSPEDSSIYLCSGRDRNYEGYTFGSGTRLTVV.

A few counts support this clonotype. The V and J genes are TRBV2 and TRBJ2-2; 8 bases agree with TRBD2. Germline CDR1 SNHLY, CDR2 FYNNEI. The CDR3 runs 18 residues. Trimming removed 6 bases from V and 4 bases from J; junction bases left unmatched: 16. The CDR3: CASRKDGTSQLLTGELFF. Written as DNA, the CDR3 is TGTGCCAGCAGGAAAGACGGGACTAGTCAATTACTCACCGGGGAGCTGTTTTTT.

The chain couples TRBV10-3 to TRBJ1-6; 7 bases agree with TRBD1. The germline CDR1 and CDR2 sequences are ENHRY and SYGVKD. The ends lost 3 bases at V and 1 base at J; junction bases unmatched: 9. This CDR3 region has 18 residues. The CDR3 DNA reads TGTGCCATCAGTGATAGACAGGGAGTGGGGTCCTATAATTCACCCCTCCACTTT. It specifies CAISDRQGVGSYNSPLHF.

The CDR3 here is CAISEGGYNEQFF. DNA of the CDR3: TGTGCCATCAGTGAGGGCGGTTACAATGAGCAGTTCTTC. The rearrangement links TRBV10-3 to TRBJ2-7, with no clear D. Judging by the DNA end, TRBJ2-1 fits better; the J call may be wrong. This CDR3 spans 13 amino acids. The V gene's germline CDR1 is ENHRY and CDR2 SYGVKD.

With regard to this clonotype: One base away lies a much larger clone, so this may be a sequencing read error. The chain employs TRBV6-5 and TRBJ2-5; TRBD1 or TRBD2 may be the D gene (5 bases each). Germline V gene lookup returns CDR1 MNHEY and CDR2 SVGAGI. CDR3 length: 12 amino acids. In DNA form, the CDR3 reads TGTGCCAGCAGTTACTCACCCGGGGCCCAGTCCTTC. This gives the protein CASSYSPGAQSF.

This clonotype showed up many times. The chain employs TRBV7-9 and TRBJ1-2; D is uncertain. The V gene's germline CDR1 is SEHNR and CDR2 FQNEAQ (reference sequence). V lost 1 base and J 0 bases, leaving 9 bases between the germline ends. CDR3 length: 15 residues. CDR3: CASSLVGPTNYGYTF. In DNA form, the CDR3 reads TGTGCCAGCAGCTTAGTCGGACCTACTAACTATGGCTACACCTTC.

The chain uses TRBV9 and TRBJ2-7; D tentatively fits TRBD1 or TRBD2 (5 bases each). CDR3 size: 15 residues. Germline CDR1 is SGDLS and CDR2 is YYNGEE. V was pared by 4 bases and J by 7 bases, with 21 bases between. The CDR3 region is CASSPTGQGREEQYF. Written as DNA, the CDR3 is TGTGCCAGCAGCCCCACGGGGCAGGGAAGGGAAGAGCAGTACTTC.